This record looks at one TCR beta chain sequence and its context. Its cognate antigen is unknown. The sample originates from a study of cytomegalovirus exposure and HLA in healthy donors. The PCR was carried out with 60 Vbeta primers and 13 Jbeta primers. Using immunoSEQ multiplex PCR, the repertoire was profiled, and TCRdb retains in-frame clones only, with some absent. The profile covers some 130,000 clones, with about 77% appearing a single time and approximately 1.2% taken by the ten largest. This CDR3 region has 16 residues. Trimming cost V 2 bases and J 8 bases; bases outside gene matches: 11. Per germline, CDR1 SQVTM and CDR2 ANQGSEA. Notes on the study in general: TRBV6-2, TRBV6-3 and some other V segments were unresolvable in 87-base-pair reads.

The TCR sequence derives from a man aged 50-60 years in good health and CMV-seronegative. The chain uses TRBV29-1 and TRBJ2-1; 11 bases map to TRBD2. Sequenced material: PBMCs. This chain's CDR3 is CSVEKAGGLAGDEQFF. CDR3 nucleotide sequence: TGCAGCGTTGAAAAGGCCGGAGGACTAGCGGGTGATGAGCAGTTCTTC.